One and the same sample provided the 27 T cell receptor beta chains below, sequenced in a study of Ad26.COV2.S vaccination and SARS-CoV-2 variants. As for treatment: some 20 received Ad26.COV2.S at low or high dose, single or two shots; five or six received placebo; per-sample allocation not given. Sampling happened 63 days after the first vaccine or placebo injection. The protocol was immunoSEQ multiplex PCR, while the TCRdb copy is restricted to in-frame clones and leaves out a portion. The data hold 380,000 or so clones, with about 89% observed a single time. The specimen was peripheral blood, collected in a trial of Ad26.COV2.S vaccine versus placebo. Receptor source: a person aged 18 to 59 who received the Ad26.COV2.S COVID-19 vaccine or a placebo.

The rearrangement joins TRBV11-2 to TRBJ2-3, with 7 bases identical to TRBD2. The CDR3 runs to 13 residues. Germline trimming cut 1 base from V and 5 bases from J; bases unmatched to any gene: 0. CDR1 is SGHAT, CDR2 FQNNGV, per germline. CDR3 residues: CASSLGTRDTQYF. The CDR3 nucleotides are TGTGCCAGCAGCTTAGGGACTAGAGATACGCAGTATTTT.

This chain uses TRBV9 with TRBJ1-1; no reliable D call. The CDR3 covers 14 residues. Germline loops: CDR1 SGDLS, CDR2 YYNGEE. V was clipped by 6 bases and J by 1 base, with 13 bases between them. CDR3 nucleotide sequence: TGTGCCAGCACCCCACTAGGGAAGAACACTGAAGCTTTCTTT. Translating it yields CASTPLGKNTEAFF.

V is TRBV6-6 and J is TRBJ1-1; 9 bases map to TRBD1. V dropped 6 bases and J dropped 5; count of bases not matched to a gene: 13. Looked up from germline, CDR1 is MNHNY and CDR2 is SVGAGI (reference sequence). The CDR3 covers 16 residues. CDR3: CASSKTGGSGGTEAFF. The CDR3 nucleotides are TGTGCCAGCAGCAAGACAGGGGGAAGTGGGGGAACTGAAGCTTTCTTT.

V gene TRBV11-2 combines with J gene TRBJ2-1; tentatively, D is TRBD2 (5 bases). The germline V and J ends were trimmed by 1 base and 8 bases, with 9 bases remaining between them. The CDR3 is 13 residues long. Per the germline V gene, CDR1 is SGHAT and CDR2 is FQNNGV. The DNA for the CDR3 is TGTGCCAGCAGCTTAGTGTCGGGGTATGAGCAGTTCTTC. Translation: CASSLVSGYEQFF.

This sequence joins TRBV19 and TRBJ2-1; TRBD2 is a possible D gene (7 bases). CDR1 is LNHDA and CDR2 is SQIVND in the germline V gene (reference sequence). This CDR3 has 13 amino acids. The ends were cut back, 5 bases at V and 9 bases at J, with 14 bases in the middle. CDR3 nucleotides: TGTGCCAGTAGTCCCGGGGGGCGTGGTGAGCAGTTCTTC. This codes for CASSPGGRGEQFF.

The chain is built from TRBV9 and TRBJ1-2; the D gene is possibly TRBD1 (6 bases). V lost 0 bases and J 4 bases, leaving 13 bases between the germline ends. Germline V gene lookup returns CDR1 SGDLS and CDR2 YYNGEE. The CDR3 is 15 amino acids. The CDR3 region has the DNA TGTGCCAGCAGCGTAGTTGGAGGGGGAAGCTATGGCTACACCTTC. Translation gives CASSVVGGGSYGYTF.

The rearrangement links TRBV25-1 to TRBJ1-4; 7 positions agree with TRBD1. J gave up 3 bases and V 3 bases, and 1 base lay outside the gene matches. Germline values: CDR1 MGHDK, CDR2 SYGVNS. The CDR3 length is 14 residues. The CDR3 loop is CASSEQGANEKLFF. The CDR3 DNA reads TGTGCCAGCAGTGAGCAGGGGGCTAATGAAAAACTGTTTTTT.

The genes are TRBV7-9 and TRBJ1-1, with 10 bases lining up with TRBD1. This CDR3 is 14 amino acids long. CDR1 and CDR2 (germline): SEHNR, FQNEAQ (reference sequence). The junction had 5 bases not matched to a gene; V was cut back by 8 bases and J by 2 bases. The CDR3 DNA sequence: TGTGCCAGCCGCAGACAGGGGGCTAACACTGAAGCTTTCTTT. Translating it yields CASRRQGANTEAFF.

The CDR3 loop is CASSPPGRENTEAFF. CDR3 sequence (DNA): TGTGCCAGCTCACCACCCGGCAGGGAGAACACTGAAGCTTTCTTT. This chain uses TRBV18 with TRBJ1-1; D might be TRBD1 (5 bases). V gave up 0 bases and J gave up 1 base, with 9 bases separating them. Germline V lookup: CDR1 KGHSH, CDR2 LQKENI. This CDR3 has 15 amino acids.

This chain uses TRBV29-1 with TRBJ2-1; 7 bases line up with TRBD2. CDR1 and CDR2 from the germline V gene are SQVTM and ANQGSEA. This CDR3 is 15 amino acids long. The V and J ends lost 6 bases and 3 bases, in that order; junction bases with no gene match: 11. The CDR3 nucleotides are TGCAGCGTGGGCCCCGGGGGGAGCGACTACAATGAGCAGTTCTTC. The encoded protein is CSVGPGGSDYNEQFF.

The J gene is TRBJ2-1, the V gene TRBV7-9; TRBD2 aligns across 7 bases. Trimming cost V 3 bases and J 8 bases; bases outside gene matches: 10. Germline V CDR1 and CDR2: SEHNR, FQNEAQ (reference sequence). CDR3 size: 15 residues. For the CDR3, the DNA is TGTGCCAGCAGCTTGCCCTGGACTAGGTTGGATGAGCAGTTCTTC. It is translated as CASSLPWTRLDEQFF.

The J gene is TRBJ2-1, the V gene TRBV7-9; D possibly corresponds to TRBD2 (6 bases). V was clipped by 4 bases and J by 8 bases, with 18 bases between them. The germline CDR1 and CDR2 sequences are SEHNR and FQNEAQ (reference sequence). The CDR3 is 15 residues long. The DNA for the CDR3 is TGTGCCAGCAGCTCCGGGACTCAAGAGAAGCATGAGCAGTTCTTC. Translated, it gives CASSSGTQEKHEQFF.

The table lists this clone with a count of one. The chain carries TRBV10-1 and TRBJ2-2; 10 nucleotides match TRBD2. The CDR3 spans 15 residues. The V gene's germline CDR1 is WNHNN and CDR2 SYGVQD (reference sequence). V gave up 7 bases and J gave up 2 bases; unmatched junction bases: 4. Written as DNA, the CDR3 is TGCGCCAGCACAGCGGGAGGGCCCAACACCGGGGAGCTGTTTTTT. Translating it yields CASTAGGPNTGELFF.

This rearrangement joins TRBV28 to TRBJ1-5; D perhaps matches TRBD1 (6 bases). V lost 5 bases to trimming and J lost 6 bases, with 20 bases between them. CDR3 length: 16 amino acids. CDR1 is MDHEN and CDR2 is SYDVKM in the germline V gene. Written as DNA, the CDR3 is TGTGCCAGCAGTCCCCCGGACAGATTTGATTTTCAGCCCCAGCATTTT. This translates into CASSPPDRFDFQPQHF.

This clone was picked up a small number of times. This chain links TRBV6-5 with TRBJ1-6, with D possibly TRBD1 on 6 matching bases. Germline V lookup: CDR1 MNHEY, CDR2 SVGAGI. The CDR3 runs to 15 residues. The germline V and J ends were trimmed by 4 bases and 10 bases, with 17 bases remaining between them. CDR3 sequence: CASSSLKGVPSPLHF. CDR3 coding DNA: TGTGCCAGCAGTTCTCTTAAGGGGGTCCCATCACCCCTCCACTTT.

The V call is TRBV19, the J call TRBJ1-4; the match to TRBD1 covers 8 bases. There are 14 residues in the CDR3. V was pared by 9 bases and J by 8 bases, with 11 bases of the junction left unmatched. Germline V gene lookup returns CDR1 LNHDA and CDR2 SQIVND (reference sequence). CDR3 residues: CASAQGDRGEKLFF. DNA for the CDR3: TGTGCCAGCGCACAGGGGGACAGAGGAGAAAAACTGTTTTTT.

This clone was seen a handful of times. CDR3 nucleotide sequence: TGTGCCTGGAGTTACGCAGGAGGGACAGTAGGTGGCTACACCTTC. Encoded protein: CAWSYAGGTVGGYTF. The chain joins TRBV30 to TRBJ1-2; TRBD1 agrees at 7 bases. The germline V gene encodes CDR1 GTSNPN and CDR2 SVGIG (reference sequence). The J segment lost 7 bases and the V segment lost 2 bases, leaving 13 bases of the junction unmatched. The CDR3 runs 15 residues.

Worth noting for this clone: This may be a read error: a much more frequent sequence differs by one nucleotide. The V and J genes are TRBV7-9 and TRBJ1-5; unclear D gene. The germline V gene has CDR1 SEHNR and CDR2 FQNEAQ (reference sequence). The CDR3 runs 15 residues. V shed 1 base and J shed 0 bases, with 7 bases lying between them. CDR3 sequence: CASSLVGSSNQPQHF. The CDR3 nucleotides read TGTGCCAGCAGCTTAGTAGGCAGTAGCAATCAGCCCCAGCATTTT.

The chain has TRBV20-1 and TRBJ1-5; D not certain. Germline lookup yields CDR1 DFQATT and CDR2 SNEGSKA (reference sequence). Trimming shortened V by 4 bases and J by 10 bases, and 5 bases separated the two germline ends. The CDR3 is 9 residues long. The CDR3 sequence is CSAKVPQHF. The CDR3 nucleotides read TGCAGTGCTAAGGTTCCCCAGCATTTT.

The rearrangement joins TRBV7-7 to TRBJ2-6; the D call may be TRBD1 or TRBD2 (5 bases each). Germline lookup yields CDR1 SSHAT and CDR2 FNYEAQ (reference sequence). This CDR3 contains 19 residues. The V gene lost 2 bases and the J gene lost 3 bases, with 20 bases spanning the gap. DNA for the CDR3: TGTGCCAGCAGCTTAATCGGGCAGGGAAGCGGCTTTGGGGCCAACGTCCTGACTTTC. It encodes CASSLIGQGSGFGANVLTF.

The CDR3 reads CASSSIGANTGELFF. CDR3 sequence (DNA): TGTGCCAGCAGCTCCATCGGCGCGAACACCGGGGAGCTGTTTTTT. V gene TRBV7-9 combines with J gene TRBJ2-2; D unresolved. The CDR3 is 15 residues long. The germline gives CDR1 SEHNR, CDR2 FQNEAQ (reference sequence). Trimming left V 4 bases short and J 0 bases short, with 9 bases between. Drawing the rest from reference TRBV7-9 and TRBJ2-2, the complete variable domain is DTGVSQNPRHKITKRGQNVTFRCDPISEHNRLYWYRQTLGQGPEFLTYFQNEAQLEKSRLLSDRFSAERPKGSFSTLEIQRTEQGDSAMYLCASSSIGANTGELFFGEGSRLTVL.

V gene TRBV28 combines with J gene TRBJ2-7; TRBD2 matches 8 bases. The J segment lost 6 bases and the V segment lost 6 bases, leaving 13 bases of the junction unmatched. The CDR3 has 15 amino acids. Per germline, CDR1 MDHEN and CDR2 SYDVKM. CDR3 in amino acids: CASSLGLVPGVEQYF. In DNA, the CDR3 is TGTGCCAGCAGCCTGGGACTAGTCCCAGGCGTCGAGCAGTACTTC.

This clone was detected many times. The rearrangement uses TRBV6-1 and TRBJ2-1; 7 nucleotides align to TRBD2. Germline CDR1 and CDR2: MNHNS and SASEGT. The CDR3 has 14 residues. The V gene end was trimmed by 3 bases and the J gene end by 6 bases; junction bases not matched to a gene: 5. The CDR3 DNA follows: TGTGCCAGCAGTGACGGGGGGAGGGCCAATGAGCAGTTCTTC. Protein: CASSDGGRANEQFF.

The chain carries TRBV11-1 and TRBJ2-1; the match to TRBD1 covers 7 bases. Germline loops: CDR1 SGHAT, CDR2 FQDESV (reference sequence). This CDR3 has 14 amino acids. V lost 5 bases, J lost 2 bases, and 3 bases stayed unmatched. The CDR3 reads CASSQGGAYNEQFF. CDR3 nucleotides: TGTGCCAGCAGCCAAGGGGGCGCCTACAATGAGCAGTTCTTC.

The V gene is TRBV11-3, the J gene TRBJ1-5; 8 bases align to TRBD1. From germline, CDR1 is SGHNT and CDR2 YENEEA. The CDR3 spans 18 residues. The J segment lost 0 bases and the V segment lost 0 bases, leaving 7 bases of the junction unmatched. The CDR3 nucleotides are TGTGCCAGCAGCTTAGACGGGACAGGAAGGGATAGCAATCAGCCCCAGCATTTT. This sequence encodes CASSLDGTGRDSNQPQHF.

J is TRBJ2-1 and V is TRBV19; the match to TRBD2 covers 14 bases. V lost 9 bases to trimming and J lost 6 bases; unmatched junction nucleotides: 4. Germline V lookup: CDR1 LNHDA, CDR2 SQIVND (reference sequence). The CDR3 runs 14 residues. The CDR3 here is CASLGTSGSNEQFF. CDR3 nucleotides: TGTGCCAGCCTTGGGACTAGCGGGAGCAATGAGCAGTTCTTC.

V gene TRBV3-1 (or the pseudogene TRBV3-2) combines with J gene TRBJ2-1; 11 bases are shared with TRBD2. Germline V gene sequence: CDR1 LGHDT, CDR2 YNNKEL (reference sequence). CDR3 length equals 16 residues. The V and J ends lost 4 bases and 8 bases, in that order; junction bases with no gene match: 10. Here the CDR3 DNA reads TGTGCCAGCAGCCTCTCTAGCGGGAGGTCTAGGGATGAGCAGTTCTTC. This encodes CASSLSSGRSRDEQFF.